The subject of this entry is one TCR beta chain. Its antigen is as yet unknown. The junction and the germline gene differ at one end; a read error may be behind it. This record comes from a study of CD8+ T cells in alopecia areata. About the research overall: Patients remained on tofacitinib for 6 to 18 months and then went 6 months without it.

Study-wide results and limits: Scalp clonality and expanded CD8+ clones among the top 100 showed significant decreases with tofacitinib.

Isolated RNA was reverse transcribed into cDNA used as the sequencing template. The repertoire was sequenced with immunoSEQ multiplex PCR; TCRdb's copy has only in-frame clones and lacks some. The table has over 150,000 clones, 55% to 70% seen once. Treatment described: oral pan-JAK inhibitor, 5-10 mg twice daily. Germline CDR1 is LGHNA and CDR2 is YNFKEQ. The CDR3 covers 12 residues. This sample comprised CD4+ T cells sorted from blood, obtained at week 4, from a patient treated with tofacitinib. This sequence joins TRBV4-2 and TRBJ1-2; D unclear. The sequence came from a human donor with alopecia areata. The CDR3 loop reads CASSKETYGYTF. CDR3 bases: TGTGCCAGCAGCAAAGAAACTTATGGCTACACCTTC.